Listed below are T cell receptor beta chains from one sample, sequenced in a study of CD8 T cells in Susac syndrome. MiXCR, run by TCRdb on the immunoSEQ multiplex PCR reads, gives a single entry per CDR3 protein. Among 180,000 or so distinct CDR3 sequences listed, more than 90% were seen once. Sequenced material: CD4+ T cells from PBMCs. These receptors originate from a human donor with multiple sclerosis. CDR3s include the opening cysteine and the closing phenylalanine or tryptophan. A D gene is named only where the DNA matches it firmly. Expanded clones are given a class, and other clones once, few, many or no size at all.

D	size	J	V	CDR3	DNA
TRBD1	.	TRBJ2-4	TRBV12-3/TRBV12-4	CASSGQGATISIQYF	TGTGCCAGCAGTGGACAGGGGGCTACGATTAGCATTCAGTACTTC
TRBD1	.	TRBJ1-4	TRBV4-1	CASSQETRQGKEKLFF	TGCGCCAGCAGCCAAGAAACTCGACAGGGGAAGGAAAAACTGTTTTTT
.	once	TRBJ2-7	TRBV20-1	CSASHVRRGLYEQYF	TGCAGTGCTTCTCACGTGCGGCGGGGGCTTTACGAGCAGTACTTC
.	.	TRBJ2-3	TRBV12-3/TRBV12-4	CASSTQTAIRNTQYF	TGTGCCAGCAGTACCCAGACAGCCATCAGAAATACGCAGTATTTT
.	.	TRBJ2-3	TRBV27	CASSLKDPRKGDTQYF	TGTGCCAGCAGTCTCAAGGACCCCAGAAAAGGGGATACGCAGTATTTT
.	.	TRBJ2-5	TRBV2	CASSRYYQETQYF	TGTGCCAGCAGTCGTTACTACCAAGAGACCCAGTACTTC
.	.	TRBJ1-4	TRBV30	CAWSLRGKPTNEKLFF	TGTGCCTGGAGTCTGAGGGGAAAACCAACTAATGAAAAACTGTTTTTT
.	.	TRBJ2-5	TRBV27	CASGGLEYQETQYF	TGTGCCAGCGGGGGGCTGGAATACCAAGAGACCCAGTACTTC
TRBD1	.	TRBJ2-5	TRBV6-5	CASSSIPGQGRETQYF	TGTGCCAGCAGTTCAATCCCGGGACAGGGGAGGGAGACCCAGTACTTC
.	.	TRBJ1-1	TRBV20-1	CSARPPWGEAFF	TGCAGTGCTAGACCCCCATGGGGTGAAGCTTTCTTT
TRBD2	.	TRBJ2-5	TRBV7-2	CASSLGASGGPRQETQYF	TGTGCCAGCAGCCTCGGGGCTAGCGGGGGACCACGTCAAGAGACCCAGTACTTC
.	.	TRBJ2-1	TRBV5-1	CASSLGAWGNEQFF	TGCGCCAGCAGCTTGGGGGCCTGGGGCAATGAGCAGTTCTTC
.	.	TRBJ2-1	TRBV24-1	CATSDPRGQEQFF	TGTGCCACCAGTGATCCTCGGGGGCAAGAGCAGTTCTTC
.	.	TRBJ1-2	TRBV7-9	CASSPGTGINGYTF	TGTGCCAGCAGTCCCGGGACGGGGATCAATGGCTACACCTTC
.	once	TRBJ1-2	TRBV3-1	CASSQGNEGYTF	TGTGCCAGCAGCCAGGGGAATGAAGGCTACACCTTC
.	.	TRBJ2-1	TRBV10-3	CAISGGSRSRYNEQFF	TGTGCCATCAGTGGAGGGTCCAGGTCTCGCTACAATGAGCAGTTCTTC
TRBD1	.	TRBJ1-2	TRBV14	CASSPGQGVDGYTF	TGTGCCAGCAGCCCAGGACAGGGAGTGGATGGCTACACCTTC
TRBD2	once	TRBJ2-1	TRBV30	CAWSVGLAGEPEFF	TGTGCCTGGAGTGTCGGACTAGCGGGGGAGCCGGAATTCTTC
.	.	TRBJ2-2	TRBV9	CASSATGQNTGELFF	TGTGCCAGCAGCGCGACGGGGCAGAACACCGGGGAGCTGTTTTTT
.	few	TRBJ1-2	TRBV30	CAWSPTGHGYTF	TGTGCCTGGAGTCCGACAGGCCATGGCTACACCTTC
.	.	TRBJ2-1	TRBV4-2	CASSQGLMGEQFF	TGTGCCAGCAGCCAAGGGCTCATGGGGGAGCAGTTCTTC
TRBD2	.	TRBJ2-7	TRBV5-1	CASSDPGLAVQYF	TGCGCCAGCAGCGATCCGGGACTAGCCGTACAGTACTTC
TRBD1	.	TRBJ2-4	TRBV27	CASSPGQGTNIQYF	TGTGCCAGCAGTCCGGGACAGGGTACGAACATTCAGTACTTC
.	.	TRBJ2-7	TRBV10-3	CAIRGSDRSYEQYF	TGTGCCATCAGAGGGAGCGACAGATCCTACGAGCAGTACTTC
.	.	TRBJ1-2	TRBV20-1	CSASERTPREYGYTF	TGCAGTGCTAGCGAACGGACTCCGAGGGAGTATGGCTACACCTTC